Listed below are T cell receptor beta chains from one sample, sequenced in a study of cytomegalovirus exposure and HLA in healthy donors. Assay used: immunoSEQ multiplex PCR; TCRdb lists only in-frame clones, some missing. Among 150,000 to 200,000 clones listed, just over 75% were seen once. The sample taken for sequencing was PBMCs. The receptors shown here come from a young man in good health and CMV-seronegative. Both conserved end residues are part of each CDR3. A D gene is named only where the DNA matches it firmly. Clone size is not always given. Where it is, it says once, few, many or a class for expanded clones.

cdr3_nt: TGCGCCAGCAGCTACCTGACAGGCAACTATGGCTACACCTTC
cdr3_aa: CASSYLTGNYGYTF
d_call: -
v_call: TRBV5-1
clone_size: -
j_call: TRBJ1-2

cdr3_nt: TGTGCCAGCAGTGAAATGTCGGTCAACTATGGCTACACCTTC
cdr3_aa: CASSEMSVNYGYTF
d_call: -
v_call: TRBV6-1
clone_size: -
j_call: TRBJ1-2

cdr3_nt: TGCGCCAGCAGCTTGGCCAGGGCCTACGAGCAGTACTTC
cdr3_aa: CASSLARAYEQYF
d_call: -
v_call: TRBV5-1
clone_size: -
j_call: TRBJ2-7

cdr3_nt: TGTGCCAGCAGCTTCGCAACAGGGGGCATGGAGACCCAGTACTTC
cdr3_aa: CASSFATGGMETQYF
d_call: TRBD1
v_call: TRBV7-9
clone_size: -
j_call: TRBJ2-5

cdr3_nt: TGTGCCAGCAGCGGGTTCGGAGACAATCAGCCCCAGCATTTT
cdr3_aa: CASSGFGDNQPQHF
d_call: -
v_call: TRBV9
clone_size: -
j_call: TRBJ1-5

cdr3_nt: TGTGCCTGGAGTACTGTTGACAGGGGGTTGATGCCCCAGCATTTT
cdr3_aa: CAWSTVDRGLMPQHF
d_call: TRBD1
v_call: TRBV30
clone_size: -
j_call: TRBJ1-5

cdr3_nt: TGCAGCGTTGCCACACCCACGAGGACCGGGGAGCTGTTTTTT
cdr3_aa: CSVATPTRTGELFF
d_call: -
v_call: TRBV29-1
clone_size: once
j_call: TRBJ2-2

cdr3_nt: TGCGCCAGCAGCTTGAGACAGAGAGTTTCTGAAGCTTTCTTT
cdr3_aa: CASSLRQRVSEAFF
d_call: -
v_call: TRBV5-1
clone_size: -
j_call: TRBJ1-1

cdr3_nt: TGTGCCAGCAGCGGCCATGGAGGGAGGGAGGTAGAGACCCAGTACTTC
cdr3_aa: CASSGHGGREVETQYF
d_call: TRBD2
v_call: TRBV9
clone_size: -
j_call: TRBJ2-5

cdr3_nt: TGTGCCAGCAGCGTAGCACTCAGGCAGGATAATTCACCCCTCCACTTT
cdr3_aa: CASSVALRQDNSPLHF
d_call: -
v_call: TRBV9
clone_size: -
j_call: TRBJ1-6

cdr3_nt: TGTGCCAGCAGTTGGGGGGGGGATACGAACACTGAAGCTTTCTTT
cdr3_aa: CASSWGGDTNTEAFF
d_call: -
v_call: TRBV6-6
clone_size: -
j_call: TRBJ1-1

cdr3_nt: TGTGCCAGCAGTTCTAGCTCAGTGAACACTGAAGCTTTCTTT
cdr3_aa: CASSSSSVNTEAFF
d_call: -
v_call: TRBV7-2
clone_size: -
j_call: TRBJ1-1

cdr3_nt: TGTGCCAGCAGCTTATCGACAGGTCAAGAGACCCAGTACTTC
cdr3_aa: CASSLSTGQETQYF
d_call: -
v_call: TRBV7-9
clone_size: -
j_call: TRBJ2-5

cdr3_nt: TGTGCCAGCAGCCAACAGACAGGGATCGATGAGCAGTTCTTC
cdr3_aa: CASSQQTGIDEQFF
d_call: TRBD1
v_call: TRBV4-2
clone_size: -
j_call: TRBJ2-1

cdr3_nt: TGTGCCAGCAGTGAAGGTCCGACCGGGGAGCTGTTTTTT
cdr3_aa: CASSEGPTGELFF
d_call: -
v_call: TRBV2
clone_size: few
j_call: TRBJ2-2

cdr3_nt: TGTGCCAGTAGTCGAAAACGACAGGGGGAAGAGGGGTATGGCTACACCTTC
cdr3_aa: CASSRKRQGEEGYGYTF
d_call: TRBD1
v_call: TRBV19
clone_size: -
j_call: TRBJ1-2

cdr3_nt: TGTGCCAGCAGCCTGACAGGGACCGGGGAGCTGTTTTTT
cdr3_aa: CASSLTGTGELFF
d_call: TRBD1
v_call: TRBV7-9
clone_size: -
j_call: TRBJ2-2

cdr3_nt: TGTGCCAGCAGTCAGGACAGGCCGTCTTCCTATGGCTACACCTTC
cdr3_aa: CASSQDRPSSYGYTF
d_call: TRBD1
v_call: TRBV6-6
clone_size: -
j_call: TRBJ1-2

cdr3_nt: TGTGCCAGCAGCTTAGTACAGGGGGTTGGCTACACCTTC
cdr3_aa: CASSLVQGVGYTF
d_call: TRBD1
v_call: TRBV7-2
clone_size: few
j_call: TRBJ1-2

cdr3_nt: TGTGCCAGCCAAGCGGGATTCCAAGAGACCCAGTACTTC
cdr3_aa: CASQAGFQETQYF
d_call: TRBD2
v_call: TRBV18
clone_size: -
j_call: TRBJ2-5

cdr3_nt: TGTGCCAGCAGCGTATCCGGGATTCAAGAGACCCAGTACTTC
cdr3_aa: CASSVSGIQETQYF
d_call: -
v_call: TRBV13
clone_size: -
j_call: TRBJ2-5

cdr3_nt: TGTGCCAGCAGCTTGCGGACAGGGACATTTATCACCTATGGCTACACCTTC
cdr3_aa: CASSLRTGTFITYGYTF
d_call: TRBD1
v_call: TRBV5-8
clone_size: -
j_call: TRBJ1-2

cdr3_nt: TGCGCCAGCAGACCTCCAACACGACAGGGACGGTACGAGCAGTACTTC
cdr3_aa: CASRPPTRQGRYEQYF
d_call: TRBD1
v_call: TRBV23-1
clone_size: -
j_call: TRBJ2-7

cdr3_nt: TGTGCCAGCAGCGTAGACTCAGGGGGCGACTACGAGCAGTACTTC
cdr3_aa: CASSVDSGGDYEQYF
d_call: TRBD1
v_call: TRBV9
clone_size: -
j_call: TRBJ2-7

cdr3_nt: TGTGCCAGCAGCTCCTATTTGGGGGCCTCCTACGAGCAGTACTTC
cdr3_aa: CASSSYLGASYEQYF
d_call: -
v_call: TRBV7-2
clone_size: -
j_call: TRBJ2-7

cdr3_nt: TGTGCCAGCTCGCGTGACTCCAACACTGAAGCTTTCTTT
cdr3_aa: CASSRDSNTEAFF
d_call: -
v_call: TRBV18
clone_size: -
j_call: TRBJ1-1

cdr3_nt: TGTGCCAGCAGTGAGTTCCTCTACGAGCAGTACTTC
cdr3_aa: CASSEFLYEQYF
d_call: -
v_call: TRBV2
clone_size: -
j_call: TRBJ2-7

cdr3_nt: TGTGCCAGCAGTACAGGGTTTGCGAACACTGAAGCTTTCTTT
cdr3_aa: CASSTGFANTEAFF
d_call: -
v_call: TRBV6-5
clone_size: -
j_call: TRBJ1-1

cdr3_nt: TGCGCCAGCAGCCAGAACAGGGTCAATGAGCAGTTCTTC
cdr3_aa: CASSQNRVNEQFF
d_call: -
v_call: TRBV4-3
clone_size: -
j_call: TRBJ2-1

cdr3_nt: TGTGCCAGCAGTCCCCCGCTTTCCGGGGGAGAGACCCAGTACTTC
cdr3_aa: CASSPPLSGGETQYF
d_call: -
v_call: TRBV27
clone_size: few
j_call: TRBJ2-5

cdr3_nt: TGTGCCAGTAAATTAGCTCCGCGGGGATCCTACGAGCAGTACTTC
cdr3_aa: CASKLAPRGSYEQYF
d_call: -
v_call: TRBV19
clone_size: few
j_call: TRBJ2-7

cdr3_nt: TGCGCCAGCAGCTTGCCCCCAGGGGGTAGGGATACTGAAGCTTTCTTT
cdr3_aa: CASSLPPGGRDTEAFF
d_call: TRBD1
v_call: TRBV5-1
clone_size: -
j_call: TRBJ1-1

cdr3_nt: TGTGCCAGCAGCGGGGGGTCGGGTGAGACCCAGTACTTC
cdr3_aa: CASSGGSGETQYF
d_call: -
v_call: TRBV7-2
clone_size: -
j_call: TRBJ2-5

cdr3_nt: TGTGCCAGCAGAAGATTTGGGGGCCCTTTAAGCTCCTACGAGCAGTACTTC
cdr3_aa: CASRRFGGPLSSYEQYF
d_call: -
v_call: TRBV2
clone_size: -
j_call: TRBJ2-7

cdr3_nt: TGTGCCAGCAACAGACTAGCGGGAGCGGGGGGCACAGATACGCAGTATTTT
cdr3_aa: CASNRLAGAGGTDTQYF
d_call: TRBD2
v_call: TRBV2
clone_size: -
j_call: TRBJ2-3

cdr3_nt: TGTGCCAGCAGCGTAGAGACAGGGAGCGGCTACACCTTC
cdr3_aa: CASSVETGSGYTF
d_call: TRBD1
v_call: TRBV9
clone_size: -
j_call: TRBJ1-2